This T cell receptor beta chain was recorded in a study of persistence of HIV-infected CD4 T cells. The study's findings and limits: Antigen-responding cells were enriched for degenerate expanded CDR3beta sequences.

CDR1 and CDR2 (germline): MNHEY, SVGAGI. V was pared by 1 base and J by 4 bases, with 13 bases between. The CDR3 contains 15 residues. The stimulus was an HIV-1 Gag 15-mer peptide pool, 0.85 to 1 ug/peptide/mL. CD4+ T cells upregulating both CD40 ligand and CD69 were sorted as responding cells. Suppressive ART was started during chronic HIV-1 infection in these adults. Worth noting for this clone: The antigen is unknown.

This was the immunoSEQ version 4 assay in survey mode. TCRdb's copy holds only in-frame clones and misses some; the assay was immunoSEQ multiplex PCR. The sample carries almost 20,000 clones, 50% to 70% recorded once. The TCR sequence derives from an adult woman with HIV who was CMV-seropositive. Sample: CD4+ T cells sorted from PBMCs after roughly 18-hour stimulation, taken from a patient who received antiretroviral therapy. The chain combines TRBV6-5 with TRBJ1-2; the D gene is possibly TRBD1 (6 bases). The CDR3 nucleotides are TGTGCCAGCAGTTACTTACAGGGACAAGCCTATGGCTACACCTTC. Protein product: CASSYLQGQAYGYTF.